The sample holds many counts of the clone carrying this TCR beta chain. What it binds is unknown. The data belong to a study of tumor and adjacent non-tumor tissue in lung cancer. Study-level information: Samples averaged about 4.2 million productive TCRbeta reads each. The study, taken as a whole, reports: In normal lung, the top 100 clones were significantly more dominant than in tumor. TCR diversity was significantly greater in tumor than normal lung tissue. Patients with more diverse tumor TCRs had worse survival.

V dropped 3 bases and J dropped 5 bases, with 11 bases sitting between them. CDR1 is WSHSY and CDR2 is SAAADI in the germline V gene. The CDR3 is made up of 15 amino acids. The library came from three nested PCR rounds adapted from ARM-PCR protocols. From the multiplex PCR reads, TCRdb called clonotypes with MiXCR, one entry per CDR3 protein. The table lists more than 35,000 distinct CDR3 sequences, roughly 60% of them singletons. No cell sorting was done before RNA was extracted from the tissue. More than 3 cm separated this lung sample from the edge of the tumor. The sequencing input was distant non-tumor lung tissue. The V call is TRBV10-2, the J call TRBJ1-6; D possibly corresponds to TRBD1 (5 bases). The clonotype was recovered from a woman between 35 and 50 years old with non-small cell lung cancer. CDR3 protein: CASSDRASHNSPLHF. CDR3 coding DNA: TGCGCCAGCAGTGACAGGGCTTCGCATAATTCACCCCTCCACTTT.